Listed below are T cell receptor beta chains from one sample, sequenced in a study of shared clonotypes between healthy human individuals. Method: immunoSEQ multiplex PCR; TCRdb's copy keeps in-frame clones and lacks some. The repertoire holds over 95,000 clones, with about 63% as singletons. Source material: memory CD8+ T cells sorted from blood. These receptors originate from a young woman in good health. The CDR3 runs from the conserved cysteine through the conserved F or W. Fields, in order: V gene, D gene, J gene, clone size, CDR3 DNA, CDR3 protein. D genes are given only for firm matches. Size is stated for part of the rows, as once, few or many counts, or as a class when the clone is expanded.

V: TRBV27; D: NA; J: TRBJ1-2; size: NA; DNA: TGTGCCAGCAGTTTATGGCCAGGGGAGGGCTACACCTTC; CDR3: CASSLWPGEGYTF
V: TRBV6-1; D: NA; J: TRBJ2-5; size: NA; DNA: TGTGCCAGCAGTGAAGTGATAGGAGGCCAAGAGACCCAGTACTTC; CDR3: CASSEVIGGQETQYF
V: TRBV19; D: NA; J: TRBJ1-5; size: NA; DNA: TGTGCCAGTAGTATTCACGGACGGGGAAGCAATCAGCCCCAGCATTTT; CDR3: CASSIHGRGSNQPQHF
V: TRBV5-6; D: NA; J: TRBJ1-3; size: NA; DNA: TGTGCCAGCAGCTTGGCGAGGGGCTTCTCTGGAAACACCATATATTTT; CDR3: CASSLARGFSGNTIYF
V: TRBV29-1; D: TRBD2; J: TRBJ2-7; size: NA; DNA: TGCAGCGTTCGAGCGGGGCCGTACGAGCAGTACTTC; CDR3: CSVRAGPYEQYF
V: TRBV5-6; D: NA; J: TRBJ2-2; size: many; DNA: TGTGCCAGCAGCTTGGCGGGGTCTTACACCGGGGAGCTGTTTTTT; CDR3: CASSLAGSYTGELFF
V: TRBV19; D: NA; J: TRBJ1-5; size: NA; DNA: TGTGCCAGTAGTATAGTATCGGTCCAGCCCCAGCATTTT; CDR3: CASSIVSVQPQHF
V: TRBV4-2; D: NA; J: TRBJ1-2; size: NA; DNA: TGTGCCAGCAGCCAAGATCCTGATTATGGCTACACCTTC; CDR3: CASSQDPDYGYTF
V: TRBV27; D: TRBD1; J: TRBJ1-2; size: few; DNA: TGTGCCACCCAGACAGGGGGCATGGGCTACACCTTC; CDR3: CATQTGGMGYTF
V: TRBV10-1; D: TRBD2; J: TRBJ2-3; size: few; DNA: TGCGCCAGCAGTGGAGCGGGAGAAACAGATACGCAGTATTTT; CDR3: CASSGAGETDTQYF
V: TRBV4-1; D: NA; J: TRBJ1-3; size: NA; DNA: TGCGCCAGCAGCCACAGAGTGGCAGAGAGTTTGAACTTGGAAAACACCATATATTTT; CDR3: CASSHRVAESLNLENTIYF
V: TRBV2; D: NA; J: TRBJ1-3; size: NA; DNA: TGTGCCACCTGGGGAAAAGGGAGCCCTGGAAACACCATATATTTT; CDR3: CATWGKGSPGNTIYF
V: TRBV6-6; D: TRBD2; J: TRBJ2-2; size: NA; DNA: TGTGCCAGCAGTTACGTGGCGGGAGACACCGGGGAGCTGTTTTTT; CDR3: CASSYVAGDTGELFF
V: TRBV27; D: TRBD2; J: TRBJ2-5; size: once; DNA: TGTGCCAGCGCTCTAGCGGCCCAAGAGACCCAGTACTTC; CDR3: CASALAAQETQYF
V: TRBV21-1; D: NA; J: TRBJ1-1; size: NA; DNA: TGTGCCAGCAGCTCCTCCCCCGGGGGCACTGAAGCTTTCTTT; CDR3: CASSSSPGGTEAFF
V: TRBV19; D: TRBD1; J: TRBJ1-5; size: NA; DNA: TGTGCCAGTAGGTGGGACAGTAATCAGCCCCAGCATTTT; CDR3: CASRWDSNQPQHF
V: TRBV7-9; D: TRBD2; J: TRBJ2-7; size: NA; DNA: TGTGCCAGCAGCTTCCCCGAGGGAGGGATCACCCCCTACGAGCAGTACTTC; CDR3: CASSFPEGGITPYEQYF
V: TRBV28; D: NA; J: TRBJ2-6; size: many; DNA: TGTGCCAGCAGTCCCGGAGGGCCCTCTGGGGCCAACGTCCTGACTTTC; CDR3: CASSPGGPSGANVLTF
V: TRBV28; D: TRBD1; J: TRBJ1-1; size: NA; DNA: TGTGCCAGCAGTCATCCCGATGAATACAGGGGGCGACGGAACACTGAAGCTTTCTTT; CDR3: CASSHPDEYRGRRNTEAFF
V: TRBV11-2; D: NA; J: TRBJ2-7; size: NA; DNA: TGTGCCAGCAGCCCCATACAGGGAAGTTACGAGCAGTACTTC; CDR3: CASSPIQGSYEQYF